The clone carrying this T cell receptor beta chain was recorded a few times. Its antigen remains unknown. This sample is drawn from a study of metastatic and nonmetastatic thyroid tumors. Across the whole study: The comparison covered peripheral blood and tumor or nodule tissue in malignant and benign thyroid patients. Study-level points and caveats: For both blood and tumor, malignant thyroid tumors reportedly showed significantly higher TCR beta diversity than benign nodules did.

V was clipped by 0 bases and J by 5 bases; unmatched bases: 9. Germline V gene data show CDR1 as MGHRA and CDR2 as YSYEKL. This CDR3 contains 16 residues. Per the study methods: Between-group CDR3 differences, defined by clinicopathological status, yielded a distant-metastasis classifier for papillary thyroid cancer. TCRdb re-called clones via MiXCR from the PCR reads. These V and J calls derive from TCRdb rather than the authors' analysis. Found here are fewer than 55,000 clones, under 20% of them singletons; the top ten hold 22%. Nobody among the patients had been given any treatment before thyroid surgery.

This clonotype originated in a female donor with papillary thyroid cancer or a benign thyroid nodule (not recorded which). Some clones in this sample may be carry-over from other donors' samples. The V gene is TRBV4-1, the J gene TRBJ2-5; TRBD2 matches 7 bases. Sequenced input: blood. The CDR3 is CASSQDPGTGRETQYF. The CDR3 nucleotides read TGCGCCAGCAGCCAAGATCCGGGAACCGGGAGGGAGACCCAGTACTTC.